Listed below are T cell receptor beta chains from one sample, sequenced in a study of immune characterization of retroperitoneal liposarcoma. TCRdb ran MiXCR on the PCR reads and lists one entry per CDR3 protein. The sample yields about 10,000 distinct CDR3 sequences, about 29% seen once. The sample was tumor tissue. The receptors were gathered from a male donor with retroperitoneal liposarcoma. Each CDR3 is given with its conserved first and last residue. A D gene is named only where the DNA matches it firmly. Clone sizes are given selectively: once, few, many, or a class where the clone is expanded.

d_call	clone_size	v_call	j_call	cdr3_nt	cdr3_aa
-	medium-sized	TRBV6-1	TRBJ2-5	TGTGCCAGCAGTACCACTGGGGAGACCCAGTACTTC	CASSTTGETQYF
-	medium-sized	TRBV6-1	TRBJ2-1	TGTGCCAGCAGTTTGCCCGCCGGTACAGGGTGGTACGAGCAGTTCTTC	CASSLPAGTGWYEQFF
TRBD2	-	TRBV6-1	TRBJ2-1	TGTGCCAGCAGTTTTGGACTAGCGGCAGGAGATGAGCAGTTCTTC	CASSFGLAAGDEQFF
-	-	TRBV10-2	TRBJ2-1	TGCGCCAGCACCGAGGACTACCCCTCCTACGAGCAGTTCTTC	CASTEDYPSYEQFF
-	many	TRBV6-1	TRBJ2-7	TGTGCCAGCAGTCCTCGCCGAAACTACAATGAGCAGTACTTC	CASSPRRNYNEQYF
-	-	TRBV6-6	TRBJ2-5	TGTGCCAGCAGTTACTTCCAAATCCAAGAGACCCAGTACTTC	CASSYFQIQETQYF
-	few	TRBV12-5	TRBJ2-1	TGTGCTAGTGGTTTGGCCACAGGGACGGGGGTAGACAATGAGCAGTTCTTC	CASGLATGTGVDNEQFF
-	medium-sized	TRBV6-1	TRBJ2-5	TGTGCCAGCAGTGAAGGGACGGGGAGTTGGGGGGAGACCCAGTACTTC	CASSEGTGSWGETQYF
TRBD2	-	TRBV6-6	TRBJ2-3	TGTGCCAGCAGTTACTTCGCGGGAGTGTCTGATACGCAGTATTTT	CASSYFAGVSDTQYF
TRBD2	many	TRBV6-1	TRBJ2-1	TGTGCCAGCAGTTACGGGAGACTAGCGGGAGGGTACAATGAGCAGTTCTTC	CASSYGRLAGGYNEQFF
-	medium-sized	TRBV27	TRBJ2-7	TGTGCCAGCAGTCCGCCCAGGGGCGAGCAGTACTTC	CASSPPRGEQYF
-	-	TRBV7-9	TRBJ2-5	TGTGCCAGCGGCCACAGGGCCACCCAAGAGACCCAGTACTTC	CASGHRATQETQYF
-	-	TRBV12-3/TRBV12-4	TRBJ1-5	TGTGCCAGCAGTTTGCTTGGGCAGCCCCAGCATTTT	CASSLLGQPQHF
TRBD2	medium-sized	TRBV7-6	TRBJ2-5	TGTGCCAGCAGCTTAGAGGTGGTTCTAGCGGAACAGTACTTC	CASSLEVVLAEQYF
TRBD2	-	TRBV6-1	TRBJ2-3	TGTGCCAGCAGGGGAGGTAGTAGCGGGGTCCGGGATACGCAGTATTTT	CASRGGSSGVRDTQYF
-	-	TRBV12-3/TRBV12-4	TRBJ2-1	TGTGCCAGCAGCTTCGGACGGGTCTCGGCATGGTTCTTC	CASSFGRVSAWFF
-	few	TRBV5-6	TRBJ2-7	TGTGCCAGCAGCTTCCGGTTACCGGGCCCCGCCGCCTACAATGAGCAGTACTTC	CASSFRLPGPAAYNEQYF
-	many	TRBV6-1	TRBJ2-1	TGTGCCAGCAGACTACAGGGCTACGGGGAGCAGTTCTTC	CASRLQGYGEQFF
TRBD1	-	TRBV6-2/TRBV6-3	TRBJ1-2	TGTGCCAGCAGTTTGGACAGGGCGTCGTTTGGCTACACCTTC	CASSLDRASFGYTF
-	-	TRBV11-2	TRBJ2-3	TGTGTCAGCAGCCCTAGTTTTCGGGCAGATACGCAGTATTTT	CVSSPSFRADTQYF
TRBD1	-	TRBV6-1	TRBJ1-2	TGTGCCAGCAGTGAAGCGCGGACAGGGCGAGGCTACACCTTC	CASSEARTGRGYTF
TRBD2	few	TRBV12-3/TRBV12-4	TRBJ2-3	TGTGCCAGCACCCTGCTAGCGGGAGGGCCTACAGATACGCAGTATTTT	CASTLLAGGPTDTQYF
-	-	TRBV12-3/TRBV12-4	TRBJ1-6	TGTGCCAGCAGTTTAGCCGAGGGTTCGTCACCCCTCCACTTT	CASSLAEGSSPLHF
-	few	TRBV3-1	TRBJ2-7	TGTGCCAGCAGCCAACGCGGGGCCAACGCCTACGAGCAGTACTTC	CASSQRGANAYEQYF
TRBD1	many	TRBV6-1	TRBJ1-1	TGTGCCAGCAGTGAAGGGACAGGGACGGGCACTGAAGCTTTCTTT	CASSEGTGTGTEAFF
-	medium-sized	TRBV6-5	TRBJ2-1	TGTGCCAGCAGTTACGACGCGGGGTTCGGGGAGCAGTTCTTC	CASSYDAGFGEQFF
-	few	TRBV6-1	TRBJ2-5	TGTGCCAGCAGTGGCCTTAAGAGGGGATGGGAGACCCAGTACTTC	CASSGLKRGWETQYF
-	medium-sized	TRBV7-3	TRBJ2-7	TGTGCCAGCAGCGATACCGGGACCCTATACAATGAGCAGTACTTC	CASSDTGTLYNEQYF
TRBD1	few	TRBV6-1	TRBJ1-1	TGTGCCAGCAGACCGGGACAGGGGGCTTTTGAAGCTTTCTTT	CASRPGQGAFEAFF
-	medium-sized	TRBV6-1	TRBJ1-5	TGTGCCAGCACTAGGGGGGGTAGCAATCAGCCCCAGCATTTT	CASTRGGSNQPQHF
TRBD1	-	TRBV11-1	TRBJ1-1	TGTGCCAGCAGCGCCCGGGACAGGGTTTTGGGAACTGAAGCTTTCTTT	CASSARDRVLGTEAFF
-	-	TRBV11-3	TRBJ2-1	TGTGCCAGCAGCCCGGGACTGTTCGTAGAGACCCAGTTCTTC	CASSPGLFVETQFF
-	-	TRBV6-6	TRBJ1-6	TGTGCCAGCAGTTACGAGGGCAGGGCCAATTCACCCCTCCACTTT	CASSYEGRANSPLHF
-	medium-sized	TRBV6-1	TRBJ2-2	TGTGCCAGCAGTTATACCGCGTCCACCGGGGAGCTGTTTTTT	CASSYTASTGELFF
-	many	TRBV12-3/TRBV12-4	TRBJ2-7	TGTGCCAGCAGTCGTGACGAGGGGTACGAGCAGTACTTC	CASSRDEGYEQYF
TRBD1	-	TRBV6-1	TRBJ1-6	TGTGCCAGCAGTTCGTCGGGACAGGGAGGGGGATCACCCCTCCACTTT	CASSSSGQGGGSPLHF
-	-	TRBV11-1	TRBJ2-1	TGTGCCAGCAGCTTACGGGGATTCCAACGGAATGAGCAGTTCTTC	CASSLRGFQRNEQFF